The clone carrying this T cell receptor beta chain turned up a few times. Its antigen is not known. TCRdb re-called the 5' RACE reads through MiXCR, storing one row per CDR3 protein. The sample lists about 660,000 distinct CDR3 sequences, 8.5% to 9% seen once, with 0.8% to 1% in the top ten. The sample originates from a study of identical twins. Points from the study as a whole: Among beta out-of-frame sequences, excess sharing between twins appeared weaker.

This sample also belongs to another study, concerning yellow fever vaccine responses in identical twins. From that second work: Vaccine-induced T cell responses in twins were reportedly observed to appear partly convergent, partly personalized.

The source material was PBMCs. The source of this sequence is a woman under 30 in good health.

CDR3 amino acids: CASSQDGLAGRRYTGELFF. CDR3 in DNA: TGTGCCAGCAGCCAAGATGGGCTAGCGGGTCGGCGGTACACCGGGGAGCTGTTTTTT. The chain links TRBV3-1 to TRBJ2-2, with 8 nucleotides matching TRBD2. CDR1 is LGHDT, CDR2 YNNKEL, per germline (reference sequence). This CDR3 is built from 19 residues. With V trimmed by 0 bases and J by 3 bases, 12 bases remained unmatched.